These T cell receptor beta chains were read from a single sample in a study of technical replicates of blood from several donors. Sequencing used immunoSEQ multiplex PCR; TCRdb keeps in-frame clones, though not all of them. The table has about 62,000 clones, around 87% seen once. Sequencing was performed on PBMCs. Receptor source: a human donor in good health. Some clones in this sample may be carry-over from other donors' samples. CDR3s include the opening cysteine and the closing phenylalanine or tryptophan.

J: TRBJ1-3; V: TRBV5-1; CDR3: CASALQGDFGNTIYF
J: TRBJ1-1; V: TRBV6-1; CDR3: CASSEYSMNTEAFF
J: TRBJ2-3; V: TRBV6-1; CDR3: CASSREPLTDTQYF
J: TRBJ2-3; V: TRBV7-3; CDR3: CASSTIRTSTDTQYF
J: TRBJ1-2; V: TRBV30; CDR3: CAWSVAWNYGYTF
J: TRBJ2-7; V: TRBV5-4; CDR3: CASSAGQGIEQYF
J: TRBJ2-1; V: TRBV7-9; CDR3: CASGRGAGSEQFF
J: TRBJ1-1; V: TRBV6-5; CDR3: CASSYGGVYTEAFF
J: TRBJ2-4; V: TRBV5-3; CDR3: CARSPQQGVDIQYF
J: TRBJ2-3; V: TRBV9; CDR3: CASHRGGDTDTQYF
J: TRBJ2-5; V: TRBV15; CDR3: CATSRGPGPETQYF
J: TRBJ2-2; V: TRBV7-3; CDR3: CASSPGRRGSTGELFF
J: TRBJ1-1; V: TRBV18; CDR3: CASSRTEGTEAFF
J: TRBJ1-1; V: TRBV5-6; CDR3: CASSSWGRGDTEAFF
J: TRBJ1-2; V: TRBV29-1; CDR3: CSALDREITGYTF
J: TRBJ1-2; V: TRBV7-9; CDR3: CATAGGNGYTF
J: TRBJ2-7; V: TRBV5-1; CDR3: CASSLAARSPQYF
J: TRBJ1-1; V: TRBV5-1; CDR3: CASSSQGYEAFF
J: TRBJ1-1; V: TRBV19; CDR3: CASSISGNEAFF
J: TRBJ2-4; V: TRBV4-3; CDR3: CASSSRGGPENIQYF
J: TRBJ1-1; V: TRBV4-3; CDR3: CASSQEEGDTEAFF
J: TRBJ2-7; V: TRBV7-2; CDR3: CASSFDTSVYEQYF
J: TRBJ1-6; V: TRBV5-1; CDR3: CASSSTGIQDSPLHF
J: TRBJ2-7; V: TRBV7-8; CDR3: CASSFLEALVGEQYF
J: TRBJ2-1; V: TRBV6-1; CDR3: CASSEVPSGTSVPKQFF
J: TRBJ2-1; V: TRBV6-5; CDR3: CASSLGQAPYNEQFF
J: TRBJ1-2; V: TRBV21-1; CDR3: CASGRQGQNYGYTF
J: TRBJ1-1; V: TRBV5-1; CDR3: CASSLGQTEAFF
J: TRBJ2-2; V: TRBV18; CDR3: CASSPTVGRADTGELFF
J: TRBJ1-2; V: TRBV5-5; CDR3: CASSPGGSGYTF
J: TRBJ2-7; V: TRBV10-3; CDR3: CAISLDSSYEQYF
J: TRBJ2-7; V: TRBV7-9; CDR3: CASSSASGATYEQYF
J: TRBJ2-1; V: TRBV4-1; CDR3: CASSRGTSGGWEQFF
J: TRBJ1-4; V: TRBV6-1; CDR3: CASSGGGIPEKLFF
J: TRBJ2-7; V: TRBV7-2; CDR3: CASSFSGGSYEQYF
J: TRBJ2-5; V: TRBV30; CDR3: CAWHTTSGSSGTQYF
J: TRBJ2-7; V: TRBV7-9; CDR3: CASSYGTGGFGYEQYF
J: TRBJ2-1; V: TRBV7-2; CDR3: CASSPDRDREWNEQFF
J: TRBJ2-3; V: TRBV9; CDR3: CASSLLTDTQYF
J: TRBJ1-2; V: TRBV2; CDR3: CASSPDSVYGYTF
J: TRBJ2-1; V: TRBV19; CDR3: CASSHLAGGYNEQFF
J: TRBJ1-1; V: TRBV5-4; CDR3: CASSLASGSAGAFF
J: TRBJ1-1; V: TRBV11-3; CDR3: CASSPSWRGALYTEAFF
J: TRBJ2-3; V: TRBV4-3; CDR3: CASSQEKGQGGTDTQYF
J: TRBJ2-2; V: TRBV7-8; CDR3: CASSLAGSGNTGELFF
J: TRBJ2-7; V: TRBV9; CDR3: CASSVGPQFYEQYF
J: TRBJ2-5; V: TRBV19; CDR3: CASSIGTSGISETQYF
J: TRBJ1-1; V: TRBV4-3; CDR3: CASSQDRGEAEAFF
J: TRBJ2-1; V: TRBV9; CDR3: CASSTSGTSGGPYNEQFF
J: TRBJ1-2; V: TRBV28; CDR3: CASSPPTGTGLFGYTF
J: TRBJ1-5; V: TRBV6-1; CDR3: CASSEQGERPQHF
J: TRBJ2-2; V: TRBV9; CDR3: CASSVGPSGSTGELFF
J: TRBJ2-7; V: TRBV7-6; CDR3: CASSLALSGSPIEQYF
J: TRBJ2-1; V: TRBV4-3; CDR3: CASSQRTAPHEQFF
J: TRBJ2-1; V: TRBV19; CDR3: CASSTLTGTGKFF